The clone carrying this T cell receptor beta chain has only one observation. Its antigen is undetermined. TCRdb re-derived calls from the 5' RACE reads in MiXCR, one entry per CDR3 protein. The sample has some 600,000 distinct CDR3 sequences, approximately 15% seen once. This record belongs to a study of T-cell memory formation after mild COVID-19. Across the whole study: TCR clusters were largely donor specific. General study points: Contracting CD4+ clones lay largely in CM and EM, with CD8+ ones residing in EMRA. Memory sampled before infection contained some responding clones, suggesting cross-reactive memory joined.

Trimming shortened V by 3 bases and J by 3 bases, and 13 bases separated the two germline ends. The length of the CDR3 is 15 residues. The rearrangement links TRBV12-3 or TRBV12-4 to TRBJ2-3, with D maybe TRBD2 (7 bases). Sequenced input: PBMCs or a T cell subset sorted from them (not recorded which). The clonotype was recovered from an adult woman who had mild COVID-19 (a few samples of this study predate the infection). Cell type and time point are not known. In DNA form, the CDR3 reads TGTGCCAGCAGTTTCGGGGGCGGGGGAACAGATACGCAGTATTTT. Translation gives CASSFGGGGTDTQYF.